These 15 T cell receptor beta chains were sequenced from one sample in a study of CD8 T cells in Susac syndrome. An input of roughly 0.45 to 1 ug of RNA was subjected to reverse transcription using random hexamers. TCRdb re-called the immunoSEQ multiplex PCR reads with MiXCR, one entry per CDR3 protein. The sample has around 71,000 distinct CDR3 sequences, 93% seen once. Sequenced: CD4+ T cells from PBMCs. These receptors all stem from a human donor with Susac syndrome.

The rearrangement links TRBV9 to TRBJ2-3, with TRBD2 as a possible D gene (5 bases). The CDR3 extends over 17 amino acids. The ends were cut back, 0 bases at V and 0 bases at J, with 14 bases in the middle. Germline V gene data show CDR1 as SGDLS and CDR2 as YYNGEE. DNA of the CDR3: TGTGCCAGCAGCGTAGGTGGGAGACTCTCTAGCACAGATACGCAGTATTTT. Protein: CASSVGGRLSSTDTQYF. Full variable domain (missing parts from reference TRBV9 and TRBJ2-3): DSGVTQTPKHLITATGQRVTLRCSPRSGDLSVYWYQQSLDQGLQFLIQYYNGEERAKGNILERFSAQQFPDLHSELNLSSLELGDSALYFCASSVGGRLSSTDTQYFGPGTRLTVL.

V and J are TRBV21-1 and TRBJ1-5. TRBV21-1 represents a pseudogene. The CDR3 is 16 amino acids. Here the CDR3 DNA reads TGTGCCAGCAGCGGAGGTCGGGCATGCAGCAATCAGCCCCAGCATTTT. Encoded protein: CASSGGRACSNQPQHF.

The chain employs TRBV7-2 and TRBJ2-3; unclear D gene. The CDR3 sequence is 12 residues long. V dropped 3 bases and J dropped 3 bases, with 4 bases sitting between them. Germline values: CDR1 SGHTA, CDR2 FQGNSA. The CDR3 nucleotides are TGTGCCAGCAGCTTTGTAACAGATACGCAGTATTTT. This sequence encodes CASSFVTDTQYF.

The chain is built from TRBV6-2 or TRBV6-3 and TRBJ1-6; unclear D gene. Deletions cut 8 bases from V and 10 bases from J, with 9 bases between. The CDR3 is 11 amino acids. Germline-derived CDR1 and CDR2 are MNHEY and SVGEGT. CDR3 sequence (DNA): TGTGCCAGCCCGCCGGAATCACCCCTCCACTTT. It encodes CASPPESPLHF.

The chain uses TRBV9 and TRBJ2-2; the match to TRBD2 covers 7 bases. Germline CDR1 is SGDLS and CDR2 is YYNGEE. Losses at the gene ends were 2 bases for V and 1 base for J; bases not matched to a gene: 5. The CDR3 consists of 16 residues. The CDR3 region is CASSVGGAGNTGELFF. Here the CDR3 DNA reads TGTGCCAGCAGCGTGGGAGGGGCAGGGAACACCGGGGAGCTGTTTTTT.

Here the CDR3 DNA reads TGCAGTGCTAGAACGAGACCCCCTGAAGCTTTCTTT. This translates into CSARTRPPEAFF. The chain links TRBV20-1 to TRBJ1-1; D call uncertain. Germline-derived CDR1 and CDR2 are DFQATT and SNEGSKA (reference sequence). This CDR3 contains 12 residues. Trimming removed 2 bases at V and 6 bases at J, with 10 bases between.

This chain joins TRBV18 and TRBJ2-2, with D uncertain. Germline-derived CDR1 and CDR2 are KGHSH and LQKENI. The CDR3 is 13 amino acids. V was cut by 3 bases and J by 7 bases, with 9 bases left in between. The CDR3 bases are TGTGCCAGCTCACCCGACGACGGCGGGGAGCTGTTTTTT. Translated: CASSPDDGGELFF.

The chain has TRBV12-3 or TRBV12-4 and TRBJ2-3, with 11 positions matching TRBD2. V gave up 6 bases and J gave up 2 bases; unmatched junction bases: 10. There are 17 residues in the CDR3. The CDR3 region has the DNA TGTGCCAGCAGCATACTAGCGGGGGCCATGAACACAGATACGCAGTATTTT. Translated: CASSILAGAMNTDTQYF.

The CDR3 DNA is TGTGCCAGTACTCTGACAGGGGGCGGCACAGATACGCAGTATTTT. Its translation: CASTLTGGGTDTQYF. The genes are TRBV19 and TRBJ2-3; 10 bases line up with TRBD1. The CDR3 covers 15 residues. The germline V gene has CDR1 LNHDA and CDR2 SQIVND (reference sequence). V gave up 7 bases and J gave up 1 base; unmatched junction bases: 5.

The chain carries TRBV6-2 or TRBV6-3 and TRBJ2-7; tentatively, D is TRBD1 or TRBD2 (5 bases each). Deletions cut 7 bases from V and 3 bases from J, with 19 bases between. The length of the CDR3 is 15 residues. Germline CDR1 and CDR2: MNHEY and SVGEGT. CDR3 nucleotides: TGTGCCAGCACCCAAGCCCCGGGACGGAACTACGAGCAGTACTTC. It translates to CASTQAPGRNYEQYF.

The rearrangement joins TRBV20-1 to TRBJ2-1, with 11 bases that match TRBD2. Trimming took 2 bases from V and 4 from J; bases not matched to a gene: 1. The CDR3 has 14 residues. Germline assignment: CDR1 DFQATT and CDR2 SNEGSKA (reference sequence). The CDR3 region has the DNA TGCAGTGCTAGACGACTAGCGGGGTACAATGAGCAGTTCTTC. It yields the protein CSARRLAGYNEQFF.

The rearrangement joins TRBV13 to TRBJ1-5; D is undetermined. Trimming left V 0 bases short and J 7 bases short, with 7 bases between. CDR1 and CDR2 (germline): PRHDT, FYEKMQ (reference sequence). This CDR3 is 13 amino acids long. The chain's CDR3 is CASSLGRWQPQHF. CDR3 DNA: TGTGCCAGCAGCTTAGGTCGATGGCAGCCCCAGCATTTT.

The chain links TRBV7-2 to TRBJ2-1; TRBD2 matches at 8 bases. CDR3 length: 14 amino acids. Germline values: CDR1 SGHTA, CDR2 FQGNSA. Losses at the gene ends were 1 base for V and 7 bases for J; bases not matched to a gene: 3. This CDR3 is CASSLGGGTNEQFF. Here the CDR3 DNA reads TGTGCCAGCAGCTTAGGCGGGGGGACGAATGAGCAGTTCTTC.

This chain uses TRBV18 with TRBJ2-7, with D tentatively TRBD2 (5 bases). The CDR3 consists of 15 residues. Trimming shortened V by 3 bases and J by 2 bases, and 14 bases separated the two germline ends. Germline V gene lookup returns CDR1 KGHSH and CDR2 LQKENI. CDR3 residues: CASSPTGIRPYEQYF. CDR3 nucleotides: TGTGCCAGCTCACCTACGGGGATTCGGCCCTACGAGCAGTACTTC.

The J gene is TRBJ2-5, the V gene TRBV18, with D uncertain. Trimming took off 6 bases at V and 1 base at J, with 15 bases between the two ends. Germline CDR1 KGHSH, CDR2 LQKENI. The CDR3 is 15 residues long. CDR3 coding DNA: TGTGCCAGCTCCCCCTCCCGCGCCGCCCAAGAGACCCAGTACTTC. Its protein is CASSPSRAAQETQYF.